This T cell receptor (beta chain) was retrieved from a study of blood T cell repertoires in COVID-19. Original data processing: Amplification of reference gene primers provided the estimated nucleated cell counts. Here immunoSEQ multiplex PCR was the method, and the copy in TCRdb shows in-frame clones only, minus some. V and J calls and clone size are those listed in that table; D and trimming were worked out from the DNA. The sample records 250,000 to 400,000 clones, about nine tenths being singletons. CDR3 length: 13 residues. Germline lookup yields CDR1 SGHDN and CDR2 FVKESK. V gave up 4 bases and J gave up 4 bases, with 10 bases separating them.

The sequence was collected from a woman aged 25 to 39 with COVID-19, enrolled during active disease. This chain links TRBV14 with TRBJ1-1, with D perhaps TRBD1 (6 bases). Source material: peripheral blood. The CDR3 here is CASSLLQGTEAFF. In DNA, the CDR3 is TGTGCCAGCAGCCTATTACAGGGCACTGAAGCTTTCTTT. The whole variable domain, remainder taken from reference TRBV14 and TRBJ1-1, is EAGVTQFPSHSVIEKGQTVTLRCDPISGHDNLYWYRRVMGKEIKFLLHFVKESKQDESGMPNNRFLAERTGGTYSTLKVQPAELEDSGVYFCASSLLQGTEAFFGQGTRLTVV.